Each of the 8 T cell receptor beta chains below was sequenced from the same sample in a study of blood T cell repertoires in COVID-19. Assay: immunoSEQ multiplex PCR; the TCRdb copy retains only in-frame clones and omits some. The table lists 150,000 to 200,000 clones, around 77% of them singletons, with approximately 2.6% in the top ten. Sequences were obtained from peripheral blood. The receptors derive from an older man with acute or convalescent COVID-19.

The chain links TRBV24-1 to TRBJ2-3; TRBD1 matches at 8 bases. V was clipped by 4 bases and J by 9 bases; unmatched bases: 2. Germline CDR1 is KGHDR and CDR2 is SFDVKD. This CDR3 is 12 amino acids long. Here the CDR3 DNA reads TGTGCCACCAGTGACCCAGGGGGCACGCAGTATTTT. This encodes CATSDPGGTQYF.

This clone was counted only a few times. This chain connects TRBV18 to TRBJ1-1, with D possibly being TRBD1 (6 bases). The V end lost 2 bases, the J end lost 0 bases, and 13 bases lay between the germline ends. In germline, CDR1 is KGHSH, CDR2 LQKENI. The CDR3 has 16 amino acids. Written as DNA, the CDR3 is TGTGCCAGCTCACCAGAAACAGGGTGGGTGAACACTGAAGCTTTCTTT. This codes for CASSPETGWVNTEAFF.

The J gene is TRBJ1-3, the V gene TRBV28, with D uncertain. Trimming cost V 8 bases and J 0 bases, with 11 bases left between them. This CDR3 contains 14 residues. Germline lookup yields CDR1 MDHEN and CDR2 SYDVKM. CDR3 sequence: CASLEQTSGNTIYF. DNA of the CDR3: TGTGCCAGCCTAGAGCAGACCTCTGGAAACACCATATATTTT.

CDR3 bases: TGTGCCAGCAGCCAAGTGGTAGGGGGTCGGGGTACGCAGTATTTT. Translated, it gives CASSQVVGGRGTQYF. The J gene is TRBJ2-3, the V gene TRBV14, with D perhaps TRBD1 (6 bases). CDR1 SGHDN and CDR2 FVKESK come from the germline V gene. V gave up 1 base and J gave up 8 bases, with 16 bases separating them. There are 15 residues in the CDR3. Looking up the rest from reference TRBV14 and TRBJ2-3 gives the full variable domain: EAGVTQFPSHSVIEKGQTVTLRCDPISGHDNLYWYRRVMGKEIKFLLHFVKESKQDESGMPNNRFLAERTGGTYSTLKVQPAELEDSGVYFCASSQVVGGRGTQYFGPGTRLTVL.

Ten or more counts support this clone. The chain uses TRBV7-3 and TRBJ2-1; tentatively, D is TRBD2 (5 bases). V lost 2 bases, J lost 5 bases, and 7 bases lay in between. The CDR3 sequence is 13 residues long. Germline values: CDR1 SGHTA, CDR2 FQGTGA. This chain's CDR3 is CASSLFGNNEQFF. CDR3 in DNA: TGTGCCAGCAGCTTATTCGGGAACAATGAGCAGTTCTTC.

This clone was recorded many times. V and J are TRBV7-2 and TRBJ2-7, with 7 nucleotides matching TRBD2. The CDR3 consists of 13 residues. In germline, CDR1 is SGHTA, CDR2 FQGNSA. V was clipped by 5 bases and J by 3 bases; unmatched bases: 4. DNA of the CDR3: TGTGCCAGCAGCCGTCAGCGGGACTACGAGCAGTACTTC. Encoded protein: CASSRQRDYEQYF.

The chain is built from TRBV7-2 and TRBJ2-5, with 11 bases identical to TRBD2. CDR3 length equals 17 residues. CDR1 is SGHTA, CDR2 FQGNSA, per germline. V gave up 1 base and J gave up 1 base; unmatched junction bases: 5. The CDR3 loop is CASSLGRTSGGQETQYF. CDR3 sequence (DNA): TGTGCCAGCAGCTTAGGAAGAACTAGCGGGGGCCAAGAGACCCAGTACTTC.

V usage is TRBV5-6 and J usage is TRBJ2-3; 8 nucleotides line up with TRBD2. V lost 2 bases to trimming and J lost 2 bases; unmatched junction nucleotides: 7. The V gene's germline CDR1 is SGHDT and CDR2 YYEEEE. The CDR3 is made up of 16 amino acids. The CDR3 bases are TGTGCCAGCAGCTTACTAGCGGAGGAAAACACAGATACGCAGTATTTT. Protein: CASSLLAEENTDTQYF.